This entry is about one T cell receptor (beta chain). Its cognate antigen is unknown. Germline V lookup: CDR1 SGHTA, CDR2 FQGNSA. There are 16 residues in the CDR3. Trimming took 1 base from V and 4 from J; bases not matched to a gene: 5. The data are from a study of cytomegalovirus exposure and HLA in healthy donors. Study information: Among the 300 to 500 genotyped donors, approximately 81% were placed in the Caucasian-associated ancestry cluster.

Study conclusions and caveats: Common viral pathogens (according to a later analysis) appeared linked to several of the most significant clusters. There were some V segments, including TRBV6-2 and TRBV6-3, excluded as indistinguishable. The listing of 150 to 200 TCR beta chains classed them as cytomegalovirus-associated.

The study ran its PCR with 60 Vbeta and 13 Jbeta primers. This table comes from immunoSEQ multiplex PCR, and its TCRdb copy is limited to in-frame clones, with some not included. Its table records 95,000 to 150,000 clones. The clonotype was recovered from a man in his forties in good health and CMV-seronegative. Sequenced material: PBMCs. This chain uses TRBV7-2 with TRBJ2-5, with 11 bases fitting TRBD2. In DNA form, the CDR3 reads TGTGCCAGCAGCTTAGAAGTAGCGGGAGGGCGAGAGACCCAGTACTTC. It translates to CASSLEVAGGRETQYF.